There are a few counts of the clone carrying this T cell receptor (beta chain). Antigen: not known. The entry originates in a study of CD8 T cells in ankylosing spondylitis. A quantitative 5'-RACE method, one with molecular barcodes, was used to make TCR beta libraries. TCRdb re-called the 5' RACE reads with MiXCR, one entry per CDR3 protein. The data hold about 350,000 distinct CDR3 sequences, with 20% to 25% observed a single time. Study outcomes and limitations: Ankylosing spondylitis blood appeared to be characterized by a TCR beta motif of 8 or 9 highly homologous variants. Significant enrichment of disease-linked clones was reported in matched ankylosing spondylitis synovial fluid. Past research had described some motif variants in reactive arthritis synovial fluid and blood.

Looked up from germline, CDR1 is DFQATT and CDR2 is SNEGSKA (reference sequence). Trimming shortened V by 0 bases and J by 5 bases, and 13 bases separated the two germline ends. This CDR3 is 14 amino acids long. This chain connects TRBV20-1 to TRBJ2-5; D is ambiguous. Sequencing was carried out using blood, either unsorted or a sorted T cell fraction (not recorded which). The sequence was collected from a male donor with ankylosing spondylitis or in good health (not recorded which). The CDR3, as DNA: TGCAGTGCTAGAGAGTCCAGTAGAACGGAGACCCAGTACTTC. It translates to CSARESSRTETQYF.